These 5 T cell receptor beta chains were all obtained from the same sample, sequenced in a study of shared clonotypes between healthy human individuals. The repertoire was sequenced with immunoSEQ multiplex PCR; TCRdb's copy has only in-frame clones and lacks some. The repertoire has more than 2 million clones, roughly 95% of them found once; the top ten carry under 0.15%. The sample consisted of naive CD4+ T cells sorted from blood. Indicated subset: CD45RA+ positively selected. These receptors were taken from a man aged 18 to 30 in good health.

The gene calls are TRBV5-4 and TRBJ2-2; possibly TRBD2 for D (6 bases). Germline lookup yields CDR1 SGHNT and CDR2 YYREEE (reference sequence). With 4 bases removed from V and 1 base from J, the gap between germline ends came to 11 bases. This CDR3 is built from 15 residues. CDR3 nucleotides: TGTGCCAGCAGCACTCAGGAGGGGAACACCGGGGAGCTGTTTTTT. This encodes CASSTQEGNTGELFF. Supplemented by reference TRBV5-4 and TRBJ2-2, the full variable domain reads ETGVTQSPTHLIKTRGQQVTLRCSSQSGHNTVSWYQQALGQGPQFIFQYYREEENGRGNFPPRFSGLQFPNYSSELNVNALELDDSALYLCASSTQEGNTGELFFGEGSRLTVL.

The J gene is TRBJ1-6, the V gene TRBV6-5; 7 nucleotides align to TRBD1. The V gene end was trimmed by 0 bases and the J gene end by 8 bases; junction bases not matched to a gene: 4. The CDR3 is 15 amino acids. The germline V gene has CDR1 MNHEY and CDR2 SVGAGI. The DNA for the CDR3 is TGTGCCAGCAGTTACTCGGACGGGACAGATTCACCCCTCCACTTT. Translating gives CASSYSDGTDSPLHF.

The chain couples TRBV28 to TRBJ2-3; possibly TRBD2 for D (7 bases). Trimming took 8 bases from V and 2 from J, leaving 17 bases between them. The germline gives CDR1 MDHEN, CDR2 SYDVKM. The CDR3 contains 15 residues. The CDR3 DNA follows: TGTGCCAGCCAGGGGCGGGGGACACACACAGATACGCAGTATTTT. Translation: CASQGRGTHTDTQYF.

The chain carries TRBV15 and TRBJ2-7, with TRBD2 identical over 12 bases. CDR3 length equals 14 residues. Germline CDR1 LNHNV, CDR2 YYDKDF (reference sequence). Trimming took 2 bases from V and 7 from J; bases not matched to a gene: 3. CDR3 sequence reads: CATSRLTSGREQYF. CDR3 nucleotides: TGTGCCACCAGCAGATTGACTAGCGGGAGAGAGCAGTACTTC.

Comments on this clone: This same CDR3 is encoded by further DNA sequences in the sample. The CDR3 reads CASSIGGTEAFF. CDR3 sequence (DNA): TGTGCCAGCAGTATAGGGGGCACTGAAGCTTTCTTT. The V and J genes are TRBV2 and TRBJ1-1; D is perhaps TRBD1 (6 bases). The CDR3 runs 12 residues. CDR1 is SNHLY and CDR2 is FYNNEI in the germline V gene. The ends were cut back, 5 bases at V and 4 bases at J, with 8 bases in the middle.